The source of this T cell receptor (beta chain) is a study of beta chain features in type 1 diabetes. Comments on this clone: Its antigen is unknown.

Whole-study results and caveats: Comparison showed that naive, central memory and Treg TCRB repertoires appeared more similar among patients than among healthy donors. Within each of all four CD4+ subsets, Type 1 diabetes patients had TCRB CDR3s that were moderately but significantly shorter. In patients and controls equally, PCR might favor templates that are shorter.

Trimming removed 0 bases from V and 8 bases from J, with 8 bases in between. Germline CDR1 is SEHNR and CDR2 is FQNEAQ (reference sequence). The CDR3 extends over 14 amino acids. Expressed TCRB transcripts were sequenced because the entire RNA isolate underwent reverse transcription. The data were produced by immunoSEQ multiplex PCR, yet TCRdb's version contains in-frame clones alone and is incomplete. The data contain about 160,000 clones, approximately 62% of them seen just once; the ten biggest clones take up roughly 0.092%. The sequence was obtained from a man younger than 45 with type 1 diabetes. The J gene is TRBJ1-6, the V gene TRBV7-9; maybe TRBD1 (6 bases). Sample: naive CD4+ T cells from blood. CDR3 DNA: TGTGCCAGCAGCTTAGCGGACAGAGATTCACCCCTCCACTTT. Translating it yields CASSLADRDSPLHF.